This T cell receptor (beta chain) was captured by sequencing in a study of OX40 agonist ivuxolimab in advanced cancers. Study information: An agonistic anti-OX40 (CD134) antibody, ivuxolimab, was used to treat the patients. Study-wide points: Dose levels from 0.1 to 3.0 mg/kg saw CD4+ and CD8+ blood T cells expand clonally by week 6.

Using immunoSEQ multiplex PCR, the repertoire was profiled, and TCRdb retains in-frame clones only, with some absent. Here the sample spans about 79,000 clones, 70% to 85% being singletons. To note about this clone: The target antigen is unknown.

J gave up 2 bases and V 4 bases, and 6 bases lay outside the gene matches. The CDR3 is 16 amino acids. CDR1 and CDR2 (germline): SGDLS, YYNGEE. Sequenced material: CD4+ or CD8+ T cells sorted from blood, taken in a trial of the OX40 agonist ivuxolimab. The chain is built from TRBV9 and TRBJ2-3; 11 bases are shared with TRBD1. This sequence was found in an adult with an advanced solid tumor such as melanoma, head and neck, liver or kidney cancer. CDR3 residues: CASSLRTGGVTDTQYF. CDR3 in DNA: TGTGCCAGCAGCCTCCGGACAGGGGGCGTCACAGATACGCAGTATTTT.